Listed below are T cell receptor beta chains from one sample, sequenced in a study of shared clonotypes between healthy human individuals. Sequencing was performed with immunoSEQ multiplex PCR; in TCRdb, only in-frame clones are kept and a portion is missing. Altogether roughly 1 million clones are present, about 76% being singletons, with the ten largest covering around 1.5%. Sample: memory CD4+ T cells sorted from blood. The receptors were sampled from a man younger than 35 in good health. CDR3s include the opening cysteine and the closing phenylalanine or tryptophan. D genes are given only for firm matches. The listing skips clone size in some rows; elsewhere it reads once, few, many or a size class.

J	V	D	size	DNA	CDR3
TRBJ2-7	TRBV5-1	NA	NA	TGCGCCAGCAGCTTGGAGGAGGGCCCGTACGAGCAGTACTTC	CASSLEEGPYEQYF
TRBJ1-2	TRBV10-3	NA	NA	TGTGCCATCAGTGAGGACGGGACGCACTATGGCTACACCTTC	CAISEDGTHYGYTF
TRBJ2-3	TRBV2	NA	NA	TGTGCCAGTTATAGAGGGGGCACAGATACGCAGTATTTT	CASYRGGTDTQYF
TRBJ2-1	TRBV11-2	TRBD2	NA	TGTGCCAGCAGCTTATGGACTAGCGGGGAGGGCCAACGGAATGAGCAGTTCTTC	CASSLWTSGEGQRNEQFF
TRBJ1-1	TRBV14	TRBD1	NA	TGTGCCAGCAGAGCAGGGGGCGGGCCGAGTAACACTGAAGCTTTCTTT	CASRAGGGPSNTEAFF
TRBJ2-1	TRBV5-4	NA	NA	TGTGCCAGCAGCCCAGCGTTCAATGAGCAGTTCTTC	CASSPAFNEQFF
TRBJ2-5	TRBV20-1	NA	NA	TGCAGTGCTAGAGAGCAAGAGACCCAGTACTTC	CSAREQETQYF
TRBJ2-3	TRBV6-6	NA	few	TGTGCCAGCAAATCCGGGACTAGCACAGATACGCAGTATTTT	CASKSGTSTDTQYF
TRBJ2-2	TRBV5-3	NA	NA	TGTGCCAGAGCCAGTTTGGCGGGGATCGACACCGGGGAGCTGTTTTTT	CARASLAGIDTGELFF
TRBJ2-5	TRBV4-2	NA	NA	TGTGCCAGCAGCCAAGGACTGCCGGGGGAGACCCAGTACTTC	CASSQGLPGETQYF
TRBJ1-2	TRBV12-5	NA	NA	TGTGCTAGTGCTTCTAGACTACACTATGGCTACACCTTC	CASASRLHYGYTF
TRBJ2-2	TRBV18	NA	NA	TGTGCCAGCTCACCGGGACCCGGGGAGCTGTTTTTT	CASSPGPGELFF
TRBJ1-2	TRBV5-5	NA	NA	TGTGCCAGCAGTCGGGACGTCGACTATGGCTACACCTTC	CASSRDVDYGYTF
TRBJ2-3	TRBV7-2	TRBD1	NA	TGTGCCAGCAGCCAGGACAGGGGGCGAGGCGATACGCAGTATTTT	CASSQDRGRGDTQYF
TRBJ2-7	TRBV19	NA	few	TGTGCCAGTAGCACCCTTAGGGGAGGGGGCGAGCAGTACTTC	CASSTLRGGGEQYF
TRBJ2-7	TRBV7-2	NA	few	TGTGCCAGCAGCCCTTCTAGTTACGAGCAGTACTTC	CASSPSSYEQYF
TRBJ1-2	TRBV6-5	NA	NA	TGTGCCAGCAGACCCGACAGTCGCTACACCTTC	CASRPDSRYTF
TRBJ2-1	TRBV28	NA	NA	TGTGCCAGCAGTCAAGAACCAGGGGTTGAGCAGTTCTTC	CASSQEPGVEQFF
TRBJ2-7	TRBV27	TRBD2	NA	TGTGCCAGCAGTTTATCCAGCGGGGGCGAGCAGTACTTC	CASSLSSGGEQYF
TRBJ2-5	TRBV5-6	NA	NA	TGTGCCAGCAGCTTTAACCTGCGGGGGACCCAGTACTTC	CASSFNLRGTQYF
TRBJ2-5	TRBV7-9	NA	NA	TGTGCCAGCAGCTTAGTTAAGCAGACCCAGTACTTC	CASSLVKQTQYF
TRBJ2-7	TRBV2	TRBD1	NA	TGTGCCAGCAGTGAAGGGACAGGGGGCTTTCTCTACGAGCAGTACTTC	CASSEGTGGFLYEQYF
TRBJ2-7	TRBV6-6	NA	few	TGTGCCAGCACCAACGGGGGTTTTCTCTACGAGCAGTACTTC	CASTNGGFLYEQYF
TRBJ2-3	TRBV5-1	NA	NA	TGCGCCAGCAGCCCCGGACCAAGCCCAGATACGCAGTATTTT	CASSPGPSPDTQYF
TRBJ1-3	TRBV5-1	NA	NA	TGCGCCAGCAGCGAGACAGTCTCTGGAAACACCATATATTTT	CASSETVSGNTIYF
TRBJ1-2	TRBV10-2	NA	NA	TGCGCCAGCAGTGAGTCTCTCGGGAATGGCTACACCTTC	CASSESLGNGYTF
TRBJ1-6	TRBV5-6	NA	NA	TGTGCCAGCAGCCCAGGAGGGACCGCTAAGGCACCCCTCCACTTT	CASSPGGTAKAPLHF
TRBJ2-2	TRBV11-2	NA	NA	TGTGCCAGCAGTCCTGACAGGACGAACACCGGGGAGCTGTTTTTT	CASSPDRTNTGELFF
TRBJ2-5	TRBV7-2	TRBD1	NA	TGTGCCAGCAGCTTAGACGGGACAGGGGGCCAAGAGACCCAGTACTTC	CASSLDGTGGQETQYF
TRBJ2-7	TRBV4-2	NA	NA	TGTGCCAGCAGCCAAGTGTCCTACGAGCAGTACTTC	CASSQVSYEQYF
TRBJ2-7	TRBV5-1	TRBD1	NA	TGCGCCAGCAGCTTGGCGGGACAGGGTCTTCACGAGCAGTACTTC	CASSLAGQGLHEQYF
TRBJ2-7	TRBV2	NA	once	TGTGCCAGCAGTCCGACACAATGGGAGCAGTACTTC	CASSPTQWEQYF
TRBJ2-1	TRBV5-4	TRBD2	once	TGTGCCAGCAGCTTGGCCAGCGGGAGGGAGAATGAGCAGTTCTTC	CASSLASGRENEQFF
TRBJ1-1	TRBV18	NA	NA	TGTGCCAGCTCACCACCGGTGGGGTCAGGGAACACTGAAGCTTTCTTT	CASSPPVGSGNTEAFF
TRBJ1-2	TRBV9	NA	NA	TGTGCCAGCAGCGGGACCGGAGCCAATATTAACTATGGCTACACCTTC	CASSGTGANINYGYTF
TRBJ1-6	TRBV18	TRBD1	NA	TGTGCCAGCTCCAGGGACAGCTCCTATAATTCACCCCTCCACTTT	CASSRDSSYNSPLHF
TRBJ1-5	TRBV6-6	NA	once	TGTGCCACTTCGGAAACCCACAGGGTCCGTCAGCCCCAGCATTTT	CATSETHRVRQPQHF
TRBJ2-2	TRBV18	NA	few	TGTGCCAGCTCACCTCTCTGGGGCACCGACATTTACACCGGGGAGCTGTTTTTT	CASSPLWGTDIYTGELFF
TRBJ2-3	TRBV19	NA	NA	TGTGCCAGTAGTATAGCCGGGGCAGATACGCAGTATTTT	CASSIAGADTQYF
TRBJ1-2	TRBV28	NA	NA	TGTGCCAGCAGTCCAGCACCAGGGGCGAGGGGCTACACCTTC	CASSPAPGARGYTF
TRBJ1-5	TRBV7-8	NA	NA	TGTGCCAGCAGCCCGGACGGACTTCGGGGACAGCCCCAGCATTTT	CASSPDGLRGQPQHF
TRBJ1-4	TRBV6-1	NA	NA	TGTGCCAGCAGTGAACGGGCAGGGTCTCTTGAAAAACTGTTTTTT	CASSERAGSLEKLFF
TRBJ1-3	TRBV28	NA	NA	TGTGCCAGCAGTTTCTTCCAGGGGATAACTGGAAACACCATATATTTT	CASSFFQGITGNTIYF
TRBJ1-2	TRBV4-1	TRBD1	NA	TGCGCCAGCAGCCCCCAGACAGGGGCGGGGTATGGCTACACCTTC	CASSPQTGAGYGYTF
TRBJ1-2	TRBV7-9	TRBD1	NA	TGTGCCAGCAGTTGGAGGCGGGACAGGACGTTGTCTAACTATGGCTACACCTTC	CASSWRRDRTLSNYGYTF
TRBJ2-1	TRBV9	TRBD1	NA	TGTGCCAGCAGCGTTCGGGACAGGGCTTCCTACAATGAGCAGTTCTTC	CASSVRDRASYNEQFF
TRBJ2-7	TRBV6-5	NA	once	TGTGCCAGCAGTGCCGTTTGGGATTACGAGCAGTACTTC	CASSAVWDYEQYF
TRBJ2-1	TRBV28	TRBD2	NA	TGTGCCAGCAGCCGGGACTACCTCTCCTACAATGAGCAGTTCTTC	CASSRDYLSYNEQFF
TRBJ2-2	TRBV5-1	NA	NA	TGCGCCAGCAAAGGGGACCCGGACACCGGGGAGCTGTTTTTT	CASKGDPDTGELFF
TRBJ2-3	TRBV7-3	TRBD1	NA	TGTGCCAGCAGCCCTGGGACAGGGGGCCGTGGAGATACGCAGTATTTT	CASSPGTGGRGDTQYF
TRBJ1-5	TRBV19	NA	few	TGTGCCAGTAGTCCCGACAGGAGCAATCAGCCCCAGCATTTT	CASSPDRSNQPQHF
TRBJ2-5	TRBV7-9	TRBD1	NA	TGTGCCAGCAGTACTTCCCGGGACAGGGGCTCGGGTTCACAAGAGACCCAGTACTTC	CASSTSRDRGSGSQETQYF
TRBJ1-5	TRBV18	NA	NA	TGTGCCAGCTCAGAACAGGGCCCCGCAGGGCAGCCCCAGCATTTT	CASSEQGPAGQPQHF